The rows below give T cell receptor beta chains drawn from one sample of a study of T cells in Graves' hyperthyroidism and ophthalmopathy. Each CDR3 protein gets one entry after TCRdb re-called the multiplex PCR reads with MiXCR. Of hundreds of thousands of distinct CDR3 sequences in the sample, more than 12% are singletons; the top ten hold 12%. The sample was blood. The origin of the receptors is a woman aged 45-60 years with Graves' ophthalmopathy. CDR3s include the opening cysteine and the closing phenylalanine or tryptophan. A D gene is named only where the DNA matches it firmly. Rows may omit the clone size; those that give it use once, few, many or a size class.

TRBD2 many TRBJ2-1 TRBV25-1 CASSDHPGTSSYNEQFF TGTGCCAGCAGTGACCACCCCGGGACTAGCTCCTACAATGAGCAGTTCTTC
. . TRBJ2-5 TRBV7-3 CASSPTELGTQYF TGTGCCAGCAGCCCTACCGAATTGGGGACCCAGTACTTC
TRBD1 many TRBJ1-5 TRBV10-3 CAISETDRDQPQHF TGTGCCATCAGTGAGACAGACAGGGATCAGCCCCAGCATTTT
TRBD2 many TRBJ2-1 TRBV5-1 CASSLDSGLVGEQFF TGCGCCAGCAGCTTGGATTCGGGACTAGTTGGTGAGCAGTTCTTC
TRBD2 few TRBJ2-1 TRBV24-1 CATSDRTSGHSKQFF TGTGCCACCAGTGATCGGACTAGCGGACATAGTAAGCAGTTCTTC
. many TRBJ2-1 TRBV2 CASSAKRDSSYNEQFF TGTGCCAGCAGTGCCAAGCGGGACAGCTCCTACAATGAGCAGTTCTTC
TRBD1 few TRBJ1-1 TRBV12-3/TRBV12-4 CASSFRGRGTEAFF TGTGCCAGCAGTTTCAGGGGGCGAGGCACTGAAGCTTTCTTT
TRBD2 many TRBJ2-5 TRBV20-1 CSARELARETQYF TGCAGTGCTAGAGAACTAGCGCGGGAGACCCAGTACTTC
. many TRBJ2-7 TRBV9 CASSVGQVLAEQYF TGTGCCAGCAGCGTAGGGCAGGTTCTCGCCGAGCAGTACTTC
. few TRBJ1-1 TRBV19 CASSIVGANTEAFF TGTGCCAGTAGTATCGTGGGGGCGAACACTGAAGCTTTCTTT
. many TRBJ1-2 TRBV2 CASSAVDRNYGYTF TGTGCCAGCAGTGCTGTGGACAGAAACTATGGCTACACCTTC
TRBD1 many TRBJ1-1 TRBV20-1 CSARIQGGTVNTEAFF TGCAGTGCTAGGATACAGGGGGGGACTGTGAACACTGAAGCTTTCTTT
TRBD2 . TRBJ2-2 TRBV15 CATSEVWTSGRPHVGAGELFF TGTGCCACCAGCGAAGTCTGGACTAGCGGGAGGCCGCACGTGGGGGCCGGGGAGCTGTTTTTT
. few TRBJ2-2 TRBV3-1 CASSDSGTGELFF TGTGCCAGCAGCGACAGTGGCACCGGGGAGCTGTTTTTT
. many TRBJ1-1 TRBV7-3 CASSPRYTEAFF TGTGCCAGCAGTCCAAGGTACACTGAAGCTTTCTTT
TRBD2 . TRBJ2-1 TRBV6-2/TRBV6-3 CASSYTAGGYNEQFF TGTGCCAGCAGTTACACGGCGGGAGGGTACAATGAGCAGTTCTTC
TRBD2 few TRBJ2-1 TRBV29-1 CSVDSRTSGSNEQFF TGCAGCGTTGATTCGAGGACTAGCGGGAGTAATGAGCAGTTCTTC
. . TRBJ1-2 TRBV20-1 CSARDPSRGTYGYTF TGCAGTGCTAGAGACCCCTCCCGGGGTACCTATGGCTACACCTTC
TRBD2 many TRBJ2-2 TRBV20-1 CSASSGANTGELFF TGCAGTGCTTCTAGCGGAGCGAACACCGGGGAGCTGTTTTTT
TRBD2 many TRBJ2-1 TRBV28 CASSFSKLAGRNNEQFF TGTGCCAGCAGTTTCTCTAAACTAGCGGGAAGGAACAATGAGCAGTTCTTC
. . TRBJ1-1 TRBV7-6 CASSSDREAFF TGTGCCAGCAGCTCCGACAGAGAAGCTTTCTTT
TRBD2 many TRBJ2-5 TRBV12-3/TRBV12-4 CASTLAGGAVGETQYF TGTGCCAGCACCCTAGCGGGAGGCGCTGTTGGGGAGACCCAGTACTTC
. many TRBJ2-3 TRBV7-9 CASSPRQFSTDTQYF TGTGCCAGCAGCCCCCGACAGTTCAGCACAGATACGCAGTATTTT
TRBD2 . TRBJ2-2 TRBV5-4 CASSPTSGTTGELFF TGTGCCAGCAGTCCGACTAGCGGGACGACCGGGGAGCTGTTTTTT
. many TRBJ1-4 TRBV12-3/TRBV12-4 CASSLKVEKLFF TGTGCCAGCAGTTTAAAGGTTGAAAAACTGTTTTTT
. many TRBJ1-1 TRBV28 CASSSLTVMNTEAFF TGTGCCAGCAGTTCGCTGACAGTTATGAACACTGAAGCTTTCTTT
TRBD2 . TRBJ2-1 TRBV6-2/TRBV6-3 CASSDLITSGEQFF TGTGCCAGCAGTGACTTAATTACTAGCGGCGAGCAGTTCTTC
TRBD2 . TRBJ2-1 TRBV18 CASSPDRLAGGPTYSEQFF TGTGCCAGCTCACCAGATCGGCTAGCGGGAGGGCCGACCTACAGTGAGCAGTTCTTC
. many TRBJ1-3 TRBV20-1 CSAREGDSGNTIYF TGCAGTGCTAGGGAGGGAGACAGCGGAAACACCATATATTTT
TRBD1 many TRBJ2-2 TRBV11-1 CASSFDRAANTGELFF TGTGCCAGCAGCTTTGACAGGGCAGCTAACACCGGGGAGCTGTTTTTT
. many TRBJ1-1 TRBV27 CASSLNPWGRLNTEAFF TGTGCCAGCAGTCTAAACCCCTGGGGGCGGTTAAACACTGAAGCTTTCTTT
. many TRBJ1-1 TRBV7-9 CASSPPSAPAKEAFF TGTGCCAGCAGCCCCCCTTCGGCCCCGGCAAAGGAAGCTTTCTTT
TRBD2 many TRBJ2-7 TRBV13 CASSPGRGDEQYF TGTGCCAGCAGCCCCGGGAGGGGTGATGAGCAGTACTTC
TRBD2 few TRBJ2-1 TRBV5-1 CASSLEEASGYNEQFF TGCGCCAGCAGCTTGGAGGAGGCTAGCGGCTACAATGAGCAGTTCTTC
TRBD2 . TRBJ2-1 TRBV3-1 CASSHTLAGGPENEQFF TGTGCCAGCAGCCACACCTTAGCGGGAGGGCCTGAGAATGAGCAGTTCTTC
. many TRBJ2-7 TRBV9 CASSVEAGLIYEQYF TGTGCCAGCAGCGTAGAGGCGGGACTTATCTACGAGCAGTACTTC
. many TRBJ2-6 TRBV12-3/TRBV12-4 CASSLSSPGANVLTF TGTGCCAGCAGTTTGAGTTCGCCTGGGGCCAACGTCCTGACTTTC
. few TRBJ2-6 TRBV4-2 CASSPNPSRGSGANVLTF TGTGCCAGCAGCCCAAACCCTAGCAGAGGCTCTGGGGCCAACGTCCTGACTTTC
TRBD2 many TRBJ2-1 TRBV20-1 CSARGTSGSGYNEQFF TGCAGTGCTAGGGGGACTAGCGGGAGTGGCTACAATGAGCAGTTCTTC
. . TRBJ2-1 TRBV19 CASSMLSSSYNEQFF TGTGCCAGTAGTATGCTGTCCTCCTCCTACAATGAGCAGTTCTTC
. many TRBJ2-4 TRBV2 CASSALIAKNIQYF TGTGCCAGCAGTGCTTTAATAGCCAAAAACATTCAGTACTTC
. many TRBJ1-2 TRBV9 CASSVALSTPYGYTF TGTGCCAGCAGCGTAGCTCTCTCTACCCCGTATGGCTACACCTTC
. . TRBJ2-1 TRBV20-1 CSVRRGTYNEQFF TGCAGTGTTAGAAGGGGTACCTACAATGAGCAGTTCTTC
TRBD1 . TRBJ1-1 TRBV3-1 CASSIIRTGVTNTEAFF TGTGCCAGCAGCATAATCCGAACAGGGGTCACGAACACTGAAGCTTTCTTT
. many TRBJ2-2 TRBV12-3/TRBV12-4 CASSFSSNTGELFF TGTGCCAGCAGTTTTTCCTCGAACACCGGGGAGCTGTTTTTT
. many TRBJ2-2 TRBV14 CASSHTVAWSGELFF TGTGCCAGCAGCCATACGGTTGCTTGGTCCGGGGAGCTGTTTTTT
TRBD2 . TRBJ2-3 TRBV4-2 CASSQVGLAGGTDTQYF TGTGCCAGCAGCCAAGTAGGGCTAGCGGGCGGCACAGATACGCAGTATTTT
TRBD2 . TRBJ2-5 TRBV20-1 CSARSGSRETQYF TGCAGTGCTAGGAGCGGGAGCCGCGAGACCCAGTACTTC
. many TRBJ2-1 TRBV12-3/TRBV12-4 CASSPDGGTQNNEQFF TGTGCCAGCAGTCCAGATGGGGGGACGCAAAACAATGAGCAGTTCTTC
. few TRBJ1-6 TRBV19 CASSTQQGVTNSPLHF TGTGCCAGTAGTACCCAACAGGGTGTTACGAATTCACCCCTCCACTTT
. . TRBJ1-1 TRBV24-1 CATSDFHTPARSRTEAFF TGTGCCACCAGTGATTTCCACACCCCCGCGCGGAGCAGGACTGAAGCTTTCTTT
. few TRBJ1-3 TRBV12-3/TRBV12-4 CASSPFPGNTIYF TGTGCCAGCAGTCCCTTCCCCGGAAACACCATATATTTT
. many TRBJ2-1 TRBV20-1 CSARDPWGGPGNEQFF TGCAGTGCTAGAGACCCCTGGGGCGGGCCAGGTAATGAGCAGTTCTTC
TRBD1 many TRBJ1-2 TRBV20-1 CSARDGLNNRDREGGYTF TGCAGTGCTAGAGATGGACTAAACAACCGGGACAGGGAAGGTGGCTACACCTTC
TRBD2 many TRBJ2-1 TRBV28 CASVSGRMNEQFF TGTGCCAGCGTTAGCGGGAGGATGAATGAGCAGTTCTTC
. . TRBJ2-6 TRBV25-1 CASSVEGLTGANVLTF TGTGCCAGCAGTGTTGAAGGGCTCACAGGGGCCAACGTCCTGACTTTC
. . TRBJ1-2 TRBV12-3/TRBV12-4 CASSLAGTDYGYTF TGTGCCAGCAGTTTAGCCGGGACCGACTATGGCTACACCTTC
TRBD2 few TRBJ2-2 TRBV6-2/TRBV6-3 CASSYVFSGTISTGELFF TGTGCCAGCAGTTACGTTTTTAGCGGGACGATTAGCACCGGGGAGCTGTTTTTT
. . TRBJ2-1 TRBV12-5 CASGLEGYNEQFF TGTGCTAGTGGTTTGGAGGGATACAATGAGCAGTTCTTC
. many TRBJ1-1 TRBV28 CASSLLVGSTEAFF TGTGCCAGCAGTTTGTTGGTCGGCAGCACTGAAGCTTTCTTT